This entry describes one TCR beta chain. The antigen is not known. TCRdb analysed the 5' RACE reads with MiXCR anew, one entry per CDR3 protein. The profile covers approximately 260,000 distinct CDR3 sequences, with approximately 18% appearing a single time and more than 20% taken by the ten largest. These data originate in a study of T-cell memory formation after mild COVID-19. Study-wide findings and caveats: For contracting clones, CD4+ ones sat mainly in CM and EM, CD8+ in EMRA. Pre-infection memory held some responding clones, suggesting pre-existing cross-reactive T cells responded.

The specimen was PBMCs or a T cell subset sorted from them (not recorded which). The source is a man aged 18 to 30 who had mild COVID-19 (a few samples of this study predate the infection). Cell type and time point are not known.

The CDR3 nucleotides read TGTGCCATCAGTGTAGGGCTAGCGGGGAGCACAGATACGCAGTATTTT. Protein: CAISVGLAGSTDTQYF. This sequence joins TRBV10-3 and TRBJ2-3; 9 nucleotides align to TRBD2. This CDR3 spans 16 amino acids. V lost 4 bases to trimming and J lost 0 bases; unmatched junction nucleotides: 5. Germline values: CDR1 ENHRY, CDR2 SYGVKD.